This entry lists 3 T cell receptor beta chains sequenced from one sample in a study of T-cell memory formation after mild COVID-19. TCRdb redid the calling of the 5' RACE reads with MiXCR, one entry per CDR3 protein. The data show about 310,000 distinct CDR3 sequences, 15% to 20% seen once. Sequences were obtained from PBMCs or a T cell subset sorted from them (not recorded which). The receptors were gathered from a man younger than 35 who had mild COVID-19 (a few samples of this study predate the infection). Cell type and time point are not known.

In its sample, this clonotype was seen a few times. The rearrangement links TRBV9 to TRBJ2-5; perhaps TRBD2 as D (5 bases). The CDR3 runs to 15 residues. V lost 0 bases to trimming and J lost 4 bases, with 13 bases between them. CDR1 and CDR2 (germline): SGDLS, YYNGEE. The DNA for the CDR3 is TGTGCCAGCAGCGTAGGTCGGGGTCTTCGAGAGACCCAGTACTTC. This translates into CASSVGRGLRETQYF.

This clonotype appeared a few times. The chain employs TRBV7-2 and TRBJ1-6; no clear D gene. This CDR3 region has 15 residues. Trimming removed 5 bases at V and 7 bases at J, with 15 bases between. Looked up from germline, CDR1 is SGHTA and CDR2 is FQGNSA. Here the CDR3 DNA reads TGTGCCAGCAGCGCCGGTGGGCGAAAAAATTCACCCCTCCACTTT. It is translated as CASSAGGRKNSPLHF.

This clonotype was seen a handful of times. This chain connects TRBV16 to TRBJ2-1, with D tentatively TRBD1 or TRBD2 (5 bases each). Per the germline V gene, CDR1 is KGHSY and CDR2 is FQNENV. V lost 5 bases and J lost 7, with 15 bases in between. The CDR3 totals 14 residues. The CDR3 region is CASSEGSGRNEQFF. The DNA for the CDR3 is TGTGCCAGCAGCGAGGGGAGCGGCCGGAATGAGCAGTTCTTC.